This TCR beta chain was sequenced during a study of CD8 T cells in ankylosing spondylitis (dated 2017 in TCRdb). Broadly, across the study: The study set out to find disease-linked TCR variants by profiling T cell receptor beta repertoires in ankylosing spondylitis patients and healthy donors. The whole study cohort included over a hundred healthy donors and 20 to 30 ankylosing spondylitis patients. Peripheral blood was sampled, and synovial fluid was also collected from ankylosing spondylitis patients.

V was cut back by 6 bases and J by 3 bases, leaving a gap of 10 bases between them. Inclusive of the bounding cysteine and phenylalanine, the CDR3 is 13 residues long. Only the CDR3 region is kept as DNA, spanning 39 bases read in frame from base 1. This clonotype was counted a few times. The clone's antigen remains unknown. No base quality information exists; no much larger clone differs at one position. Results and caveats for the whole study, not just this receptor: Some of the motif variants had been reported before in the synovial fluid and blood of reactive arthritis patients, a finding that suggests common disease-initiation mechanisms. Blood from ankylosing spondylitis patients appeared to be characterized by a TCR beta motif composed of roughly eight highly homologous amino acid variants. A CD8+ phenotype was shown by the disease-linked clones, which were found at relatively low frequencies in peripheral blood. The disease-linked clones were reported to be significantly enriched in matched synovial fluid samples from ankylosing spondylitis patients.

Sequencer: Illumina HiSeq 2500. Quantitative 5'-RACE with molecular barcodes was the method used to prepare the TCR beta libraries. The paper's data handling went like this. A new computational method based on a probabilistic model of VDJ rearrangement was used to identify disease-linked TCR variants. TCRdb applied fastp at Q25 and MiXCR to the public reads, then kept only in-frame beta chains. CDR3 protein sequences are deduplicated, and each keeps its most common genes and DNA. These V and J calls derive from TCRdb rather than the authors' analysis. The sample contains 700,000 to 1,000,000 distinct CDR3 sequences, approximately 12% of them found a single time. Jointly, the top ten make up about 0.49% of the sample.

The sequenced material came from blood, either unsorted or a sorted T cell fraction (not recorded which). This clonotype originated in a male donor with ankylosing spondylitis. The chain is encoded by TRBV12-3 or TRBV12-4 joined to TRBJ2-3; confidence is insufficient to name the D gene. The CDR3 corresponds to CASRATGTDTQYF. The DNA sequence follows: TGTGCCAGCAGAGCGACCGGGACAGATACGCAGTATTTT.